The following is a T cell receptor beta chain sequence with its context. The data originate from a study of PD-1 and CTLA-4 blockade in melanoma. Here immunoSEQ multiplex PCR was the method, and the copy in TCRdb shows in-frame clones only, minus some. The top ten clones hold about 8.9% of a sample with 32,000 or so clones, around nine tenths of them seen once. The source was CD8+ T cells from peripheral blood, collected before anti-PD-1 treatment. The source is a human donor with melanoma.

This CDR3 is CASSLGGQDSGNTIYF. The DNA of the CDR3 is TGTGCCAGCAGCTTAGGGGGACAGGACTCTGGAAACACCATATATTTT. This chain connects TRBV11-2 to TRBJ1-3; 8 bases match TRBD1. The CDR3 is made up of 16 amino acids. V shed 1 base, J shed 0 bases, and the junction held 2 bases outside the gene matches. Germline-derived CDR1 and CDR2 are SGHAT and FQNNGV.